A single sample gave rise to the 21 T cell receptor beta chains below, sequenced in a study of cytomegalovirus exposure and HLA in healthy donors (TCRdb year 2017). Library method: the immunoSEQ multiplex PCR assay. A mixture of 60 forward primers for TCR Vbeta segments and 13 reverse primers for TCR Jbeta segments was used in the multiplex PCR. TCRdb holds this immuneACCESS table with in-frame rearrangements only. Some clones are missing; in checked studies, unresolved V genes explain under half, and the rest has no known cause. The sample yields roughly 180,000 clones; 75% to 85% were counted once. Around 3.5% of the sample comes from the top ten. The source material was PBMCs. The receptor source for this set is an older woman in good health and CMV-seropositive.

V is TRBV4-3 and J is TRBJ1-5; 11 nucleotides line up with TRBD1. V was clipped by 1 base and J by 6 bases; unmatched bases: 11. From germline, CDR1 is LGHNA and CDR2 YSLEER. This CDR3 has 18 residues. CDR3 bases: TGCGCCAGCAGCCAAGTGTGGACAGGGGGCTCTGTTGGTCAGCCCCAGCATTTT. Residues: CASSQVWTGGSVGQPQHF.

The chain couples TRBV7-6 to TRBJ2-2, with D unclear. Germline lookup yields CDR1 SGHVS and CDR2 FNYEAQ. The CDR3 sequence is 13 residues long. V was trimmed by 5 bases and J by 6 bases, leaving 10 bases between them. CDR3 loop: CASSPESPGELFF. CDR3 coding DNA: TGTGCCAGCAGCCCCGAGTCACCCGGGGAGCTGTTTTTT.

This chain's CDR3 is CAWSVRMTGGADTQYF. The CDR3 region has the DNA TGTGCCTGGAGTGTACGAATGACAGGGGGCGCGGATACGCAGTATTTT. The V and J genes are TRBV30 and TRBJ2-3, with TRBD1 matching over 10 bases. Germline CDR1 GTSNPN, CDR2 SVGIG (reference sequence). The V gene end was trimmed by 0 bases and the J gene end by 6 bases; junction bases not matched to a gene: 9. The CDR3 sequence is 16 residues long.

V gene TRBV6-4 combines with J gene TRBJ1-6, with 10 bases that match TRBD1. The CDR3 loop spans 16 amino acids. The ends lost 6 bases at V and 9 bases at J; junction bases unmatched: 11. Germline CDR1 reads MRHNA; CDR2 reads SNTAGT. The CDR3 sequence: CASSPDPGTGASPLHF. The CDR3, as DNA: TGTGCCAGCAGCCCAGACCCCGGGACAGGGGCTTCACCCCTCCACTTT.

The rearrangement uses TRBV7-9 and TRBJ2-2; tentative D call: TRBD2 (6 bases). The germline gives CDR1 SEHNR, CDR2 FQNEAQ (reference sequence). V was cut by 8 bases and J by 5 bases, with 21 bases left in between. The CDR3 loop spans 16 amino acids. The CDR3 loop is CASVVVGGRGTGELFF. CDR3 DNA sequence: TGTGCCAGCGTCGTTGTAGGAGGCCGGGGGACCGGGGAGCTGTTTTTT.

The chain links TRBV5-1 to TRBJ2-7; D gene unclear. Germline V CDR1 and CDR2: SGHRS, YFSETQ. This CDR3 is 16 amino acids long. The ends were cut back, 4 bases at V and 6 bases at J, with 23 bases in the middle. The CDR3 spells CASSPSPAGMIGEQYF. In DNA form, the CDR3 reads TGCGCCAGCAGCCCCTCCCCGGCAGGTATGATCGGCGAGCAGTACTTC.

V and J are TRBV5-1 and TRBJ2-1, with 8 bases aligning to TRBD2. Germline lookup yields CDR1 SGHRS and CDR2 YFSETQ. The ends lost 4 bases at V and 2 bases at J; junction bases unmatched: 11. CDR3 size: 17 residues. In DNA, the CDR3 is TGCGCCAGCAGCCTGGGGACCGGGACTAGTACCTACAATGAGCAGTTCTTC. Amino acid sequence: CASSLGTGTSTYNEQFF.

This clone was recorded only once. The genes are TRBV30 and TRBJ1-5; no clear D. The germline CDR1 and CDR2 sequences are GTSNPN and SVGIG (reference sequence). V was pared by 2 bases and J by 3 bases, with 8 bases between. This CDR3 region has 13 residues. CDR3 sequence (DNA): TGTGCCTGGAGTTCGACTTCCAATCAGCCCCAGCATTTT. Amino acids: CAWSSTSNQPQHF.

V is TRBV28 and J is TRBJ2-3, with D hard to call. The germline V and J ends were trimmed by 6 bases and 8 bases, with 9 bases remaining between them. From germline, CDR1 is MDHEN and CDR2 SYDVKM. The CDR3 length is 11 residues. Here the CDR3 reads CASSQTTTQYF. As DNA, the CDR3 is TGTGCCAGCAGCCAAACAACTACGCAGTATTTT. The whole variable domain, filled in from reference TRBV28 and TRBJ2-3, reads DVKVTQSSRYLVKRTGEKVFLECVQDMDHENMFWYRQDPGLGLRLIYFSYDVKMKEKGDIPEGYSVSREKKERFSLILESASTNQTSMYLCASSQTTTQYFGPGTRLTVL.

The sample holds a few counts of this clone. As DNA, the CDR3 is TGTGCCAGCAGTGTCCTAGCGGGGGGTACCTCCTACAATGAGCAGTTCTTC. Translated, it gives CASSVLAGGTSYNEQFF. The rearrangement joins TRBV6-1 to TRBJ2-1; TRBD2 matches 11 bases. Germline V lookup: CDR1 MNHNS, CDR2 SASEGT. The CDR3 covers 17 residues. V lost 4 bases and J lost 0; bases outside the gene matches: 5.

In its sample, this clone was seen a few times. The CDR3 reads CASSQGTGRSQAFF. CDR3 nucleotides: TGCGCCAGCAGCCAGGGGACAGGGCGATCCCAAGCTTTCTTT. The J gene is TRBJ1-1, the V gene TRBV5-1; 9 bases align to TRBD1. J lost 9 bases, V lost 4 bases, and 10 bases had no gene match. The germline V gene has CDR1 SGHRS and CDR2 YFSETQ. The CDR3 length is 14 residues.

The chain employs TRBV9 and TRBJ2-6, with a possible D match to TRBD1 (6 bases). V was shortened by 4 bases and J by 3 bases, with 11 bases between the two germline ends. Germline CDR1 reads SGDLS; CDR2 reads YYNGEE. The CDR3 length is 15 residues. CDR3 protein: CASSSQGRGANVLTF. Here the CDR3 DNA reads TGTGCCAGCAGCTCGCAGGGGCGTGGGGCCAACGTCCTGACTTTC.

About this clone itself: A read error may produce the germline difference seen at one junction end. CDR3 region: CASSQVRAATFERFF. The DNA of the CDR3 is TGCGCCAGCAGCCAAGTAAGAGCCGCCACCTTCGAGCGGTTCTTC. This chain links TRBV4-1 with TRBJ2-1; D unresolved. Looked up from germline, CDR1 is MGHRA and CDR2 is YSYEKL. CDR3 length: 15 residues.

Concerning this clone: One end of the junction varies from germline; a read error may be responsible. The gene calls are TRBV28 and TRBJ1-1; D remains ambiguous. The CDR3 consists of 17 residues. In germline, CDR1 is MDHEN, CDR2 SYDVKM. This CDR3 is CASSEIRGEFGETEAFF. The CDR3 region has the DNA TGTGCCAGCAGTGAGATTCGGGGAGAGTTTGGTGAGACTGAAGCTTTTTTT.

The rearrangement links TRBV5-1 to TRBJ2-7, with 7 bases aligning to TRBD1. The CDR3 extends over 15 amino acids. The junction had 7 bases not matched to a gene; V was cut back by 0 bases and J by 4 bases. Germline CDR1 is SGHRS and CDR2 is YFSETQ. For the CDR3, the DNA is TGCGCCAGCAGCTTGGAATGGGACAGCACTTACGAGCAGTACTTC. Protein: CASSLEWDSTYEQYF.

The chain uses TRBV9 and TRBJ1-6; D uncertain. This CDR3 comprises 17 residues. V was trimmed by 0 bases and J by 5 bases, leaving 15 bases between them. Germline V gene lookup returns CDR1 SGDLS and CDR2 YYNGEE. The CDR3 DNA sequence: TGTGCCAGCAGCGTAGATTTACAGAGCACTGATAATTCACCCCTCCACTTT. It specifies CASSVDLQSTDNSPLHF.

On this clone itself: One end of the junction does not line up with germline, which may come from a read error. In the same sample, other DNA sequences code for this CDR3. This chain uses TRBV11-2 with TRBJ2-5; 9 bases line up with TRBD2. The CDR3 extends over 17 amino acids. CDR1 is SGHAT, CDR2 FQNNGV, per germline. The CDR3 loop is CASSLVLTSGAPETQYF. The CDR3 DNA sequence: TGTGCCAGCAGCTTAGTCTTGACTAGCGGAGCTCCTGAGACTCAGTACTTC.

The CDR3 spells CASSPAENQPQHF. CDR3 sequence (DNA): TGTGCCAGCTCACCGGCCGAAAATCAGCCCCAGCATTTT. The rearrangement joins TRBV18 to TRBJ1-5; no clear D gene. The germline gives CDR1 KGHSH, CDR2 LQKENI. The CDR3 is 13 residues long. V was trimmed by 3 bases and J by 4 bases, leaving 7 bases between them.

This chain joins TRBV7-8 and TRBJ2-1; 12 nucleotides line up with TRBD2. This CDR3 is 21 amino acids long. The trim removed 3 bases at V and 0 bases at J, leaving 15 bases unmatched. Germline V CDR1 and CDR2: SGHVS, FQNEAQ. This CDR3 reads CASSFGATSGRPFSSYNEQFF. For the CDR3, the DNA is TGTGCCAGCAGCTTTGGCGCTACTAGCGGGAGGCCCTTCAGCTCCTACAATGAGCAGTTCTTC.

The chain combines TRBV15 with TRBJ2-7; D is perhaps TRBD2 (5 bases). The CDR3 loop spans 15 amino acids. Germline V gene sequence: CDR1 LNHNV, CDR2 YYDKDF (reference sequence). V lost 3 bases and J lost 2, with 14 bases in between. This chain's CDR3 is CATSRLYRGTYEQYF. The CDR3, as DNA: TGTGCCACCAGCAGGTTATACCGGGGTACCTACGAGCAGTACTTC.

The chain employs TRBV5-1 and TRBJ2-5; 15 nucleotides line up with TRBD2. Germline CDR1 SGHRS, CDR2 YFSETQ. The CDR3 runs to 14 residues. The V gene end was trimmed by 6 bases and the J gene end by 5 bases; junction bases not matched to a gene: 2. The CDR3 bases are TGCGCCAGCACGGGACTAGCGGGGGGCGAGACCCAGTACTTC. Protein: CASTGLAGGETQYF.